This is a list of T cell receptor beta chains from one sample in a study of T cells after yellow fever vaccination. TCRdb called the 5' RACE reads again in MiXCR, with one record for every CDR3 protein. The sample lists 300,000 to 400,000 distinct CDR3 sequences, around an eighth occurring once. The source was CD4+ T cells sorted from PBMCs, collected 15 days after the yellow fever booster vaccination. These TCRs come from a man aged 18 to 30 who received the YFV17D yellow fever vaccine. Both conserved end residues are trimmed from each CDR3.

V gene: TRBV5-1; J gene: TRBJ2-3; CDR3 protein: ASSLGQTTDTQY
V gene: TRBV4-3; J gene: TRBJ2-1; CDR3 protein: ASSQEPSGYNEQF
V gene: TRBV9; J gene: TRBJ1-4; CDR3 protein: ASSIGGGETNEKLF
V gene: TRBV6-2/TRBV6-3; J gene: TRBJ2-1; CDR3 protein: ASSYPQKRVNHNEQF
V gene: TRBV15; J gene: TRBJ2-3; CDR3 protein: ATSRDWGTAANTDTQY
V gene: TRBV20-1; J gene: TRBJ1-1; CDR3 protein: SARAPSGTGVNTEAF
V gene: TRBV7-2; J gene: TRBJ1-5; CDR3 protein: ASSTYRSNQPQH
V gene: TRBV12-3/TRBV12-4; J gene: TRBJ1-2; CDR3 protein: ASSRRTGGTYGYT
V gene: TRBV12-5; J gene: TRBJ1-5; CDR3 protein: ASGFGQRLNQPQH
V gene: TRBV25-1; J gene: TRBJ1-6; CDR3 protein: ASSEAGQPSSPLH
V gene: TRBV10-2; J gene: TRBJ2-7; CDR3 protein: ASSDRGNEQY
V gene: TRBV2; J gene: TRBJ2-7; CDR3 protein: ASSEQGVTYEQY
V gene: TRBV20-1; J gene: TRBJ1-1; CDR3 protein: SARGRPGLRGDTEAF
V gene: TRBV12-3/TRBV12-4; J gene: TRBJ2-7; CDR3 protein: ASSWGGYEQY
V gene: TRBV7-9; J gene: TRBJ2-7; CDR3 protein: ASSPGGHFYEQY
V gene: TRBV7-9; J gene: TRBJ2-2; CDR3 protein: ASSLGSTSKRTPSTGELF
V gene: TRBV4-1; J gene: TRBJ1-5; CDR3 protein: ASSRSPPEQGVGQPQH
V gene: TRBV5-4; J gene: TRBJ2-1; CDR3 protein: ASRLDRVLSYNEQF
V gene: TRBV5-1; J gene: TRBJ2-1; CDR3 protein: ASSWRGQGAGEQF
V gene: TRBV3-1; J gene: TRBJ2-1; CDR3 protein: ASSPPWLGGEQF
V gene: TRBV6-5; J gene: TRBJ1-1; CDR3 protein: ASSYSRQNTEAF
V gene: TRBV29-1; J gene: TRBJ2-1; CDR3 protein: SVFRNNEQF
V gene: TRBV7-2; J gene: TRBJ1-6; CDR3 protein: ASSLFGDNSPLH
V gene: TRBV10-1; J gene: TRBJ2-3; CDR3 protein: ASSADGPLTDTQY
V gene: TRBV6-2/TRBV6-3; J gene: TRBJ1-6; CDR3 protein: ASTTLGLLNSPLH
V gene: TRBV20-1; J gene: TRBJ2-5; CDR3 protein: SARRGASQETQY
V gene: TRBV14; J gene: TRBJ2-2; CDR3 protein: ASSQVGGQNTGELF
V gene: TRBV27; J gene: TRBJ2-5; CDR3 protein: AWQETQY
V gene: TRBV9; J gene: TRBJ2-1; CDR3 protein: ASSVRAADFYNEQF
V gene: TRBV27; J gene: TRBJ2-5; CDR3 protein: ASRKWATETQY
V gene: TRBV19; J gene: TRBJ2-7; CDR3 protein: ASSIGRGYEQY
V gene: TRBV5-4; J gene: TRBJ1-3; CDR3 protein: ASSLGSRGDTIY